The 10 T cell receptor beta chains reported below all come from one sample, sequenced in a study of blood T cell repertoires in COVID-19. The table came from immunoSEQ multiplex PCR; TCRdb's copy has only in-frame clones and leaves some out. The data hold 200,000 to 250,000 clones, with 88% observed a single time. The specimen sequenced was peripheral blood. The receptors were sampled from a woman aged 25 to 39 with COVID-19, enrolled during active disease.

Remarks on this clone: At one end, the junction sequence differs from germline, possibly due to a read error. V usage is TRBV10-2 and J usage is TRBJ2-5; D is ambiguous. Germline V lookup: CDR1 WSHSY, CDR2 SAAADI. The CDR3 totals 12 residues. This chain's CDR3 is CASSAYQETQYF. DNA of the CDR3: TGCGCCAGCAGTGCTTACCAGGAGACCCAGTACTTC.

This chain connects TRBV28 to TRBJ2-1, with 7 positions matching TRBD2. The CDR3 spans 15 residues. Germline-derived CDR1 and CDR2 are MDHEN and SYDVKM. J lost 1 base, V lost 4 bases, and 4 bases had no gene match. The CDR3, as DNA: TGTGCCAGCAGTTCCCCCGGGGGGTCCTACAATGAGCAGTTCTTC. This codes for CASSSPGGSYNEQFF.

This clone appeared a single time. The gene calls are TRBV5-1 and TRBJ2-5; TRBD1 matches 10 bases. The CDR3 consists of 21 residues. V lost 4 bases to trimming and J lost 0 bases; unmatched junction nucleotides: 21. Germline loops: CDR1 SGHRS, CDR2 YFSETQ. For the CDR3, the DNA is TGCGCCAGCAGCCCCCGTGGCGGGGACAGGGGAGGTTTGAGGTACCAAGAGACCCAGTACTTC. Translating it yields CASSPRGGDRGGLRYQETQYF.

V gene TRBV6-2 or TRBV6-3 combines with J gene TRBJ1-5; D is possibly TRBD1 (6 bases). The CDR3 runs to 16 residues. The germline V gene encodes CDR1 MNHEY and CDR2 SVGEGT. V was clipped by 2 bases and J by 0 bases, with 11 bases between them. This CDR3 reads CASSYLGTLSNQPQHF. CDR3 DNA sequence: TGTGCCAGCAGTTACCTCGGGACACTTAGCAATCAGCCCCAGCATTTT.

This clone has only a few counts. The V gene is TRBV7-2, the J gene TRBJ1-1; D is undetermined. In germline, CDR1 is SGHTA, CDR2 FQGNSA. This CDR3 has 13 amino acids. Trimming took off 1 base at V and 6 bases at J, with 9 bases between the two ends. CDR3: CASSLGQYAEAFF. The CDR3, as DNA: TGTGCCAGCAGCTTAGGGCAGTACGCTGAAGCTTTCTTT.

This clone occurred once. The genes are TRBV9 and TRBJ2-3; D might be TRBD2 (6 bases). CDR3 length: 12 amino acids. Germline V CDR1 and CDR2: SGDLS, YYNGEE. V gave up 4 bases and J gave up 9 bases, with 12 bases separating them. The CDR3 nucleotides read TGTGCCAGCAGCCGGGCGGAGGGCACGCAGTATTTT. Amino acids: CASSRAEGTQYF.

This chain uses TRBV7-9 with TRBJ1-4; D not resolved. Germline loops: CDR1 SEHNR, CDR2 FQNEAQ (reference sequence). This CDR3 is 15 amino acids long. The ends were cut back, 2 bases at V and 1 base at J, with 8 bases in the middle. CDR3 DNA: TGTGCCAGCAGCTTATCCGGTTTAACTAATGAAAAACTGTTTTTT. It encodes CASSLSGLTNEKLFF. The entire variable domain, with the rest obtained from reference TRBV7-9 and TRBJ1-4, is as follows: DTGVSQNPRHKITKRGQNVTFRCDPISEHNRLYWYRQTLGQGPEFLTYFQNEAQLEKSRLLSDRFSAERPKGSFSTLEIQRTEQGDSAMYLCASSLSGLTNEKLFFGSGTQLSVL.

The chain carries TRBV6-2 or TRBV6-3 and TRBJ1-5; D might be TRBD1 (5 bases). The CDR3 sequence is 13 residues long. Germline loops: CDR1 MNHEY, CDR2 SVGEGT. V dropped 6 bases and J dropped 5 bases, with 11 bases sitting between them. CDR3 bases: TGTGCCAGCAGCTCCAGGGCGTATCAGCCCCAGCATTTT. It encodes CASSSRAYQPQHF.

The CDR3 loop is CASKRNTEAFF. The CDR3 DNA sequence: TGTGCCAGCAAGCGGAACACTGAAGCTTTCTTT. V gene TRBV28 combines with J gene TRBJ1-1, with D unresolved. V lost 7 bases and J 1 base, leaving 4 bases between the germline ends. The CDR3 is made up of 11 amino acids. Germline CDR1 is MDHEN and CDR2 is SYDVKM.

The CDR3 DNA is TGTGCCAGCAGTTTATCTAGCGTCATTGAGCAGTTCTTC. Protein product: CASSLSSVIEQFF. V is TRBV27 and J is TRBJ2-1; weak D call: TRBD2 (5 bases). V lost 0 bases to trimming and J lost 9 bases, with 9 bases between them. The CDR3 is 13 residues long. Germline V gene lookup returns CDR1 MNHEY and CDR2 SMNVEV (reference sequence).